This entry lists 20 T cell receptor beta chains sequenced from one sample in a study of blood T cell repertoires in COVID-19. Assay: immunoSEQ multiplex PCR; the TCRdb copy retains only in-frame clones and omits some. The sample holds roughly 160,000 clones, approximately 90% seen once. The sample consisted of peripheral blood. The receptors were gathered from a man between 18 and 35 years old with COVID-19, enrolled during active disease.

The gene calls are TRBV7-9 and TRBJ2-7, with a possible D match to TRBD2 (6 bases). Germline loops: CDR1 SEHNR, CDR2 FQNEAQ (reference sequence). The V end was cut by 5 bases, the J end by 2 bases, with 13 bases between. This CDR3 has 14 residues. The CDR3 here is CASSPAGLTYEQYF. CDR3 nucleotides: TGTGCCAGCAGCCCAGCGGGTCTAACCTACGAGCAGTACTTC.

The chain uses TRBV9 and TRBJ2-7; TRBD2 is a possible D gene (5 bases). V was cut by 4 bases and J by 5 bases, with 19 bases left in between. The CDR3 runs 15 residues. Germline CDR1 is SGDLS and CDR2 is YYNGEE. In DNA form, the CDR3 reads TGTGCCAGCAGCTCCTGGCCGGGGTCGGATCACGAGCAGTACTTC. Protein sequence: CASSSWPGSDHEQYF.

The chain joins TRBV11-3 to TRBJ2-7, with 7 bases aligning to TRBD2. The V gene end was trimmed by 2 bases and the J gene end by 0 bases; junction bases not matched to a gene: 4. Germline V gene data show CDR1 as SGHNT and CDR2 as YENEEA. The CDR3 sequence is 15 residues long. This CDR3 reads CASSLRAGSSYEQYF. For the CDR3, the DNA is TGTGCCAGCAGCTTAAGAGCGGGAAGCTCCTACGAGCAGTACTTC.

The chain is built from TRBV5-5 and TRBJ2-3, with D maybe TRBD1 (5 bases). V was pared by 1 base and J by 0 bases, with 12 bases between. Germline V gene data show CDR1 as SGHKS and CDR2 as YYEKEE (reference sequence). The CDR3 contains 16 residues. The CDR3 region has the DNA TGTGCCAGCAGCTTGAGGACATCCCTTAGCACAGATACGCAGTATTTT. Translation gives CASSLRTSLSTDTQYF. The full variable domain, in which reference TRBV5-5 and TRBJ2-3 provide the parts outside the CDR3, is DAGVTQSPTHLIKTRGQQVTLRCSPISGHKSVSWYQQVLGQGPQFIFQYYEKEERGRGNFPDRFSARQFPNYSSELNVNALLLGDSALYLCASSLRTSLSTDTQYFGPGTRLTVL.

The gene calls are TRBV7-9 and TRBJ2-7; 7 bases align to TRBD1. V dropped 4 bases and J dropped 3; count of bases not matched to a gene: 9. Germline CDR1 and CDR2: SEHNR and FQNEAQ (reference sequence). This CDR3 region has 15 residues. Here the CDR3 reads CASSYRRDRDYEQYF. As DNA, the CDR3 is TGTGCCAGCAGCTATCGACGGGACAGAGACTACGAGCAGTACTTC.

This chain uses TRBV7-9 with TRBJ1-5; 9 bases line up with TRBD1. CDR1 is SEHNR and CDR2 is FQNEAQ in the germline V gene (reference sequence). This CDR3 is built from 15 residues. V was pared by 3 bases and J by 0 bases, with 0 bases of the junction left unmatched. This CDR3 reads CASSLGQGSNQPQHF. The CDR3 coding sequence is TGTGCCAGCAGCTTGGGACAGGGTAGCAATCAGCCCCAGCATTTT.

V gene TRBV11-2 combines with J gene TRBJ2-2; TRBD2 is a possible D gene (6 bases). V was shortened by 2 bases and J by 6 bases, with 16 bases between the two germline ends. The CDR3 consists of 16 residues. CDR1 and CDR2 (germline): SGHAT, FQNNGV. CDR3 sequence reads: CASSLSPREYPGELFF. The CDR3 bases are TGTGCCAGCAGCTTAAGCCCACGGGAGTATCCCGGGGAGCTGTTTTTT.

The chain couples TRBV7-6 to TRBJ1-1; TRBD1 aligns across 7 bases. Losses at the gene ends were 5 bases for V and 2 bases for J; bases not matched to a gene: 5. Germline lookup yields CDR1 SGHVS and CDR2 FNYEAQ. The length of the CDR3 is 14 residues. The CDR3 bases are TGTGCCAGCAGCCCCGGGACAGCCAACACTGAAGCTTTCTTT. Protein: CASSPGTANTEAFF.

Concerning this clone itself: One end of the junction varies from germline; a read error may be responsible. The chain has TRBV5-6 and TRBJ1-2, with D maybe TRBD1 (5 bases). Germline CDR1 and CDR2: SGHDT and YYEEEE. The CDR3 is made up of 13 amino acids. This chain's CDR3 is CASNLGRTLGYTF. The DNA of the CDR3 is TGTGCCAGCAACTTGGGAAGGACACTTGGCTACACCTTC. Complete variable domain (other parts from reference TRBV5-6 and TRBJ1-2): DAGVTQSPTHLIKTRGQQVTLRCSPKSGHDTVSWYQQALGQGPQFIFQYYEEEERQRGNFPDRFSGHQFPNYSSELNVNALLLGDSALYLCASNLGRTLGYTFGSGTRLTVV.

The chain couples TRBV24-1 to TRBJ2-5; a weak D match, TRBD2 (5 bases). In germline, CDR1 is KGHDR, CDR2 SFDVKD. The CDR3 covers 17 residues. V was pared by 2 bases and J by 4 bases, with 19 bases between. CDR3 bases: TGTGCCACCAGTGATTCCGGGGAAGTAAGCGGCCCAGAGACCCAGTACTTC. Amino acid sequence: CATSDSGEVSGPETQYF.

This clone was found once. The genes are TRBV24-1 and TRBJ2-1; D gene uncertain. Germline CDR1 reads KGHDR; CDR2 reads SFDVKD. Trimming removed 4 bases from V and 0 bases from J, with 15 bases in between. The length of the CDR3 is 17 residues. CDR3 nucleotides: TGTGCCACCAGTGAAGTCGGTCAGGTGGGCTCCTACAATGAGCAGTTCTTC. Residues: CATSEVGQVGSYNEQFF.

The sample holds one count of this clone. V and J are TRBV30 and TRBJ1-6, with 7 bases identical to TRBD1. Trimming at V came to 4 bases and at J to 6 bases, leaving 6 bases not matched to a gene. The CDR3 totals 14 residues. Germline CDR1 and CDR2: GTSNPN and SVGIG (reference sequence). The CDR3 sequence: CAWTLGQTNSPLHF. Written as DNA, the CDR3 is TGTGCCTGGACCCTGGGACAGACTAATTCACCCCTCCACTTT.

Details on this clone: The junction does not match germline at one end; this may be a read error. The rearrangement links TRBV6-1 to TRBJ2-7; TRBD2 matches 8 bases. CDR1 is MNHNS, CDR2 SASEGT, per germline. This CDR3 contains 12 residues. The chain's CDR3 is CASSDWREVVLF. The DNA for the CDR3 is TGTGCCAGCAGTGATTGGCGGGAGGTTGTCTTATTC.

This chain links TRBV3-1 (or the pseudogene TRBV3-2) with TRBJ2-1, with a tentative D call TRBD1 (6 bases). V lost 4 bases and J 0 bases, leaving 13 bases between the germline ends. In germline, CDR1 is LGHDT, CDR2 YNNKEL (reference sequence). This CDR3 spans 16 amino acids. The CDR3 sequence is CASSPPDSSSYNEQFF. The CDR3 DNA is TGTGCCAGCAGCCCCCCGGACAGTAGCTCCTACAATGAGCAGTTCTTC.

The CDR3, as DNA: TGTGCCAGCAGCCCGGCGCGCGGGAGTAGGAGCGACAATGAGCAGTTCTTC. It yields the protein CASSPARGSRSDNEQFF. The V gene is TRBV11-3, the J gene TRBJ2-1; TRBD2 matches at 7 bases. After removal of 5 bases from V and 5 bases from J, the junction contained 15 bases not matched to a gene. Germline V gives CDR1 SGHNT, CDR2 YENEEA. This CDR3 has 17 residues.

This clone occurred once. The chain carries TRBV4-1 and TRBJ2-7, with a weak D call TRBD1 (6 bases). The CDR3 length is 15 residues. The V and J ends lost 0 bases and 4 bases respectively, with 13 bases between them. Germline assignment: CDR1 MGHRA and CDR2 YSYEKL. CDR3 in amino acids: CASSQDSAGVYEQYF. The CDR3 DNA sequence: TGCGCCAGCAGCCAAGATTCGGCAGGGGTTTACGAGCAGTACTTC.

The genes are TRBV6-1 and TRBJ2-2; the D gene is possibly TRBD2 (7 bases). Germline CDR1 and CDR2: MNHNS and SASEGT. Trimming shortened V by 4 bases and J by 1 base, and 22 bases separated the two germline ends. The CDR3 is 19 residues long. CDR3 residues: CASSGYTGRRGLNTGELFF. DNA of the CDR3: TGTGCCAGCAGTGGCTACACAGGGAGGCGGGGGCTGAACACCGGGGAGCTGTTTTTT.

The chain joins TRBV4-3 to TRBJ2-3; D is possibly TRBD2 (6 bases). This CDR3 is built from 14 residues. CDR1 and CDR2 (germline): LGHNA, YSLEER. Trimming removed 3 bases from V and 2 bases from J, with 9 bases in between. In nucleotides, the CDR3 is TGCGCCAGCAGCCAGGGACTTATCACAGATACGCAGTATTTT. The encoded protein is CASSQGLITDTQYF.

This chain connects TRBV19 to TRBJ2-7; 7 bases fit TRBD1. CDR1 is LNHDA, CDR2 SQIVND, per germline (reference sequence). This CDR3 has 14 amino acids. V shed 4 bases, J shed 2 bases, and the junction held 5 bases outside the gene matches. The CDR3 DNA sequence: TGTGCCAGTAGTAACCGGGACAGACCCTACGAGCAGTACTTC. It yields the protein CASSNRDRPYEQYF.

This clone appeared a few times. In DNA, the CDR3 is TGTGCCAGCAGGCCTCTGCGGGGCACTGAAGCTTTCTTT. Encoded protein: CASRPLRGTEAFF. This rearrangement joins TRBV7-8 to TRBJ1-1; D gene ambiguous. Germline CDR1 SGHVS, CDR2 FQNEAQ. This CDR3 comprises 13 residues. Trimming removed 6 bases from V and 4 bases from J, with 12 bases in between.